This T cell receptor (beta chain) came from a study of OX40 agonist ivuxolimab in advanced cancers. Across the study: A male proportion of about 86% was recorded, with mean age approximately 56 years and range about 20 to 90.

Produced via immunoSEQ multiplex PCR; TCRdb's table is partial and in-frame only. Seen here are some 86,000 clones, about 86% observed once, and the top ten hold 6.5%. General observations from the study: At doses 0.1 to 3.0 mg/kg, CD4+ and CD8+ clones expanded.

About this clone itself: Its antigen is undetermined.

This CDR3 is 16 amino acids long. Germline loops: CDR1 GTSNPN, CDR2 SVGIG (reference sequence). V was trimmed by 3 bases and J by 2 bases, leaving 17 bases between them. This sequence was found in an adult with an advanced solid tumor such as melanoma, head and neck, liver or kidney cancer. This chain uses TRBV30 with TRBJ2-1; D remains unclear. Here the sequenced sample was CD4+ or CD8+ T cells sorted from blood, taken in a trial of the OX40 agonist ivuxolimab. The CDR3 here is CAWSRSVSWTYNEQFF. The CDR3 coding sequence is TGTGCCTGGAGCAGGTCGGTGTCGTGGACCTACAATGAGCAGTTCTTC.